Here is one T cell receptor beta chain with its context. This sample was included in a study of blood T cells in healthy people across ages. Then a second PCR, running roughly 7 to 11 cycles, was carried out with a sample-barcoded 5' primer and a J-beta primer mix. One entry per CDR3 protein, called by TCRdb with MiXCR from the 5' RACE reads. The sample contains fewer than 800,000 distinct CDR3 sequences, 20% to 30% of which appear only once. Trimming at V came to 5 bases and at J to 1 base, leaving 4 bases not matched to a gene. The CDR3 is 15 residues long. The germline V gene encodes CDR1 MDHEN and CDR2 SYDVKM. This sample also belongs to another study, concerning T cells of mothers and their children.

The chain is built from TRBV28 and TRBJ2-3, with 9 positions matching TRBD1. This sequence originates from a boy between 5 and 17 years old in good health. Sample: blood. The CDR3, as DNA: TGTGCCAGCAGTCGACAGGGGGACGGCACAGATACGCAGTATTTT. As protein: CASSRQGDGTDTQYF. Full variable domain (missing parts from reference TRBV28 and TRBJ2-3): DVKVTQSSRYLVKRTGEKVFLECVQDMDHENMFWYRQDPGLGLRLIYFSYDVKMKEKGDIPEGYSVSREKKERFSLILESASTNQTSMYLCASSRQGDGTDTQYFGPGTRLTVL.